This TCR beta chain was retrieved from a study of post-analysis software for immune sequencing data. At the level of the study: The study covered relapsing-remitting, secondary progressive and progressive-relapsing courses of multiple sclerosis. Study-level findings and limits: Versus controls, multiple sclerosis patients showed significantly lower diversity (normalized Chao1). The study found TRBV5-6, TRBV5-1 and TRBV20-1 among several TRBV segments more frequent in patients than controls.

A few counts support this clonotype. The antigen remains undetermined. Every TCR beta cDNA library bore unique molecular identifiers. There were roughly 0.9 to 10 million T cells, and about 540,000 cDNA molecules came from them. TCRdb fed the PCR reads into MiXCR, producing one record per CDR3 protein. The sample lists 650,000 to 900,000 distinct CDR3 sequences, roughly 50% seen once, with approximately 4.4% in the top ten. From germline, CDR1 is ENHRY and CDR2 SYGVKD. V gave up 10 bases and J gave up 5 bases, with 17 bases separating them. There are 13 residues in the CDR3. The chain joins TRBV10-3 to TRBJ1-2; D might be TRBD1 (5 bases). The clonotype comes from a girl aged 5 to 17 with multiple sclerosis. Sequences were obtained from blood. Here the CDR3 DNA reads TGTGCCACGAATGCAGGGATGGAATATGGCTACACCTTC. This gives the protein CATNAGMEYGYTF.